The source of this TCR beta chain is a study of vaccination and CD4 T cells after COVID-19. The Oncomine TCR Beta short-read assay was applied to DNA of cultured CD4+ T cells. TCRdb reprocessed the PCR reads via MiXCR and lists one record per CDR3 protein. The sample has more than 4,000 distinct CDR3 sequences; 26% are singletons. Sample treatment: roughly ten-day PBMC culture with coronavirus spike peptide pools or control peptides (ViraFEST assay). CDR3 length equals 16 residues. Germline V gene lookup returns CDR1 GTSNPN and CDR2 SVGIG (reference sequence). With 3 bases removed from V and 0 bases from J, the gap between germline ends came to 12 bases. The sample holds a few counts of this clonotype. The antigen is not known.

This sequence was found in a human donor who had recovered from COVID-19. This chain links TRBV30 with TRBJ1-6; D is unresolved. Sequenced: CD4+ T cells from blood, cultured in vitro. CDR3 residues: CAWRLPQSSYNSPLHF. The DNA of the CDR3 is TGTGCCTGGAGGTTGCCCCAGAGCTCCTATAATTCACCCCTCCACTTT.